One and the same sample provided the 23 T cell receptor beta chains below, sequenced in a study of T-cell memory formation after mild COVID-19. TCRdb redid the calling of the 5' RACE reads with MiXCR, one entry per CDR3 protein. The sample has almost 550,000 distinct CDR3 sequences, roughly 20% seen once. What was sequenced was PBMCs or a T cell subset sorted from them (not recorded which). The source is an adult woman who had mild COVID-19 (a few samples of this study predate the infection). Cell type and time point are not known.

A remark on this clonotype: Germline and junction disagree at one end, which may indicate a read error. The V and J genes are TRBV7-3 and TRBJ2-3, with 9 positions matching TRBD1. Germline V CDR1 and CDR2: SGHTA, FQGTGA. The CDR3 is 15 amino acids. In DNA, the CDR3 is TGCGCCAGCAGCTTGACCGGGACAGGGACGGATACGCAGTATTTT. Protein sequence: CASSLTGTGTDTQYF.

This clonotype has more than one count but fewer than ten. V is TRBV27 and J is TRBJ2-7; D gene unclear. The CDR3 loop spans 13 amino acids. Per germline, CDR1 MNHEY and CDR2 SMNVEV (reference sequence). With 8 bases removed from V and 6 bases from J, the gap between germline ends came to 17 bases. In DNA, the CDR3 is TGTGCCAGCGCCTTTGGGCTCGGAAGCGAGCAGTACTTC. Residues: CASAFGLGSEQYF.

The rearrangement uses TRBV20-1 and TRBJ1-1; 7 nucleotides match TRBD1. The CDR3 is made up of 16 amino acids. Germline V gene data show CDR1 as DFQATT and CDR2 as SNEGSKA (reference sequence). V lost 3 bases and J lost 4; bases outside the gene matches: 14. This chain's CDR3 is CSASKNRGDRGTEAFF. The CDR3 DNA follows: TGCAGTGCTAGCAAAAACAGGGGCGATCGAGGCACTGAAGCTTTCTTT.

The chain has TRBV29-1 and TRBJ2-1, with D possibly TRBD2 on 7 matching bases. The CDR3 extends over 16 amino acids. V was trimmed by 0 bases and J by 8 bases, leaving 20 bases between them. Germline lookup yields CDR1 SQVTM and CDR2 ANQGSEA. CDR3 loop: CSVEERGGAWVDEQFF. In DNA form, the CDR3 reads TGCAGCGTTGAAGAGCGTGGGGGGGCTTGGGTGGATGAGCAGTTCTTC.

The rearrangement links TRBV5-1 to TRBJ2-7; possible D gene TRBD2, 6 bases. The CDR3 is 12 residues long. CDR1 SGHRS and CDR2 YFSETQ come from the germline V gene. V gave up 5 bases and J gave up 4 bases, with 10 bases separating them. CDR3 in DNA: TGCGCCAGCAGTATGGAGGGGTACGAGCAGTACTTC. It translates to CASSMEGYEQYF.

Regarding this clonotype: One junction end does not reproduce the germline sequence, and a read error may be involved. This chain joins TRBV5-1 and TRBJ2-1; perhaps TRBD2 as D (5 bases). Per the germline V gene, CDR1 is SGHRS and CDR2 is YFSETQ. The CDR3 is 14 residues long. The CDR3 nucleotides are TGCGCCAGCAGCGACGGACTCGGTAACAATGAGCAGTTATTC. Amino acids: CASSDGLGNNEQLF. The full variable domain, its missing parts supplied by reference TRBV5-1 and TRBJ2-1, is KAGVTQTPRYLIKTRGQQVTLSCSPISGHRSVSWYQQTPGQGLQFLFEYFSETQRNKGNFPGRFSGRQFSNSRSEMNVSTLELGDSALYLCASSDGLGNNEQLFGPGTRLTVL.

This clonotype was picked up a small number of times. This sequence joins TRBV5-1 and TRBJ2-2, with 9 bases lining up with TRBD1. The CDR3 runs to 21 residues. Germline V CDR1 and CDR2: SGHRS, YFSETQ. J gave up 4 bases and V 5 bases, and 24 bases lay outside the gene matches. CDR3 DNA: TGCGCCAGCAGTACCCTCCTTTCCATTTTGGGCCGGACAGGGGTCACCGGGGAGCTGTTTTTT. It translates to CASSTLLSILGRTGVTGELFF.

This clonotype has just a few counts. V gene TRBV7-8 combines with J gene TRBJ2-1; the match to TRBD2 covers 7 bases. The CDR3 has 19 residues. With V trimmed by 5 bases and J by 5 bases, 21 bases remained unmatched. From germline, CDR1 is SGHVS and CDR2 FQNEAQ. In DNA, the CDR3 is TGTGCCAGCAGCCCCCCGGGGGGAGGACTTAGTCGGCAAGACAATGAGCAGTTCTTC. Translating gives CASSPPGGGLSRQDNEQFF.

In this sample, this clonotype turned up many times. This chain joins TRBV27 and TRBJ2-5; tentatively, D is TRBD2 (5 bases). The CDR3 contains 13 residues. The V gene lost 5 bases and the J gene lost 7 bases, with 14 bases spanning the gap. CDR1 is MNHEY and CDR2 is SMNVEV in the germline V gene (reference sequence). In DNA, the CDR3 is TGTGCCAGCAGTCTGAGGGTGACGGGGACCCAGTACTTC. Its translation is CASSLRVTGTQYF.

CDR3 loop: CASSNWTALYGYTF. DNA for the CDR3: TGTGCCAGCAGCAACTGGACAGCTCTTTATGGCTACACCTTC. J is TRBJ1-2 and V is TRBV7-9; possible D gene TRBD1, 6 bases. The germline V gene encodes CDR1 SEHNR and CDR2 FQNEAQ (reference sequence). V lost 5 bases to trimming and J lost 5 bases, with 15 bases between them. This CDR3 spans 14 amino acids.

The gene calls are TRBV7-9 and TRBJ1-1; D is perhaps TRBD1 (5 bases). The CDR3 has 15 amino acids. Trimming removed 5 bases from V and 0 bases from J, with 13 bases in between. In germline, CDR1 is SEHNR, CDR2 FQNEAQ (reference sequence). This chain's CDR3 is CASSLRDGMNTEAFF. The CDR3 nucleotides are TGTGCCAGCAGCCTAAGGGACGGGATGAACACTGAAGCTTTCTTT.

The J gene is TRBJ2-1, the V gene TRBV12-3 or TRBV12-4, with 8 positions matching TRBD1. The CDR3 covers 14 residues. V shed 5 bases, J shed 6 bases, and the junction held 6 bases outside the gene matches. CDR3 sequence: CASSPDRAGNEQFF. As DNA, the CDR3 is TGTGCCAGCAGTCCGGACAGGGCAGGCAATGAGCAGTTCTTC.

This clonotype was seen a handful of times. The genes are TRBV7-8 and TRBJ1-5, with TRBD1 matching over 7 bases. Unmatched junction bases numbered 4, after V lost 4 bases and J lost 4 bases. CDR3 length: 14 residues. Germline V CDR1 and CDR2: SGHVS, FQNEAQ. Here the CDR3 reads CASSYGQANQPQHF. The CDR3 bases are TGTGCCAGCAGCTACGGACAGGCTAATCAGCCCCAGCATTTT.

This clonotype was counted a few times. The gene calls are TRBV4-1 and TRBJ2-7; D tentatively fits TRBD1 or TRBD2 (6 bases each). V was clipped by 0 bases and J by 6 bases, with 21 bases between them. CDR3 size: 17 residues. The V gene's germline CDR1 is MGHRA and CDR2 YSYEKL. The CDR3 DNA is TGCGCCAGCAGCCAAGATTTGGGAGGAGACAGGAGGGGCGAGCAGTACTTC. Its translation: CASSQDLGGDRRGEQYF.

The chain combines TRBV7-3 with TRBJ2-1, with D possibly being TRBD2 (6 bases). The CDR3 is 14 amino acids. Trimming removed 5 bases at V and 2 bases at J, with 10 bases between. The germline V gene encodes CDR1 SGHTA and CDR2 FQGTGA. In DNA form, the CDR3 reads TGTGCCAGCAGCGGGGGGACCACCTACAATGAGCAGTTCTTC. Amino acid sequence: CASSGGTTYNEQFF.

V usage is TRBV9 and J usage is TRBJ2-5; possible D gene TRBD2, 6 bases. V was cut by 3 bases and J by 5 bases, with 14 bases left in between. CDR1 SGDLS and CDR2 YYNGEE come from the germline V gene. The CDR3 is made up of 14 amino acids. This CDR3 reads CASSGSGGSETQYF. CDR3 nucleotides: TGTGCCAGCAGCGGTTCCGGGGGTTCGGAGACCCAGTACTTC.

The chain carries TRBV19 and TRBJ2-7; possibly TRBD1 for D (5 bases). Germline V gene lookup returns CDR1 LNHDA and CDR2 SQIVND (reference sequence). With 3 bases removed from V and 5 bases from J, the gap between germline ends came to 8 bases. The CDR3 covers 12 residues. The CDR3 spells CASSIPGHEQYF. DNA for the CDR3: TGTGCCAGTAGTATCCCAGGGCACGAGCAGTACTTC. Using reference TRBV19 and TRBJ2-7 for the parts outside the CDR3, the full variable domain is DGGITQSPKYLFRKEGQNVTLSCEQNLNHDAMYWYRQDPGQGLRLIYYSQIVNDFQKGDIAEGYSVSREKKESFPLTVTSAQKNPTAFYLCASSIPGHEQYFGPGTRLTVT.

This clonotype occurred a few times. The chain carries TRBV12-3 or TRBV12-4 and TRBJ2-1, with 11 positions matching TRBD1. Trimming removed 5 bases from V and 9 bases from J; junction bases left unmatched: 6. The CDR3 has 14 residues. CDR3 region: CASSRDRGASEQFF. CDR3 coding DNA: TGTGCCAGCAGTCGGGACAGGGGGGCGAGTGAGCAGTTCTTC.

J is TRBJ2-6 and V is TRBV6-5; 11 bases are a match to TRBD1. The CDR3 spans 14 residues. V gave up 5 bases and J gave up 8 bases; unmatched junction bases: 2. Germline V gene lookup returns CDR1 MNHEY and CDR2 SVGAGI. CDR3 loop: CASSGTGGTNVLTF. The CDR3 bases are TGTGCCAGCAGTGGGACAGGGGGTACCAACGTCCTGACTTTC.

In its sample, this clonotype was seen a few times. The chain recombines TRBV9 with TRBJ2-1; 13 bases line up with TRBD2. The CDR3 runs to 15 residues. Germline lookup yields CDR1 SGDLS and CDR2 YYNGEE. J lost 6 bases, V lost 4 bases, and 4 bases had no gene match. The CDR3 DNA reads TGTGCCAGCAGCAGGACTAGCGGGAGCTTCAATGAGCAGTTCTTC. The encoded protein is CASSRTSGSFNEQFF. Full variable domain (remainder filled in from reference TRBV9 and TRBJ2-1): DSGVTQTPKHLITATGQRVTLRCSPRSGDLSVYWYQQSLDQGLQFLIQYYNGEERAKGNILERFSAQQFPDLHSELNLSSLELGDSALYFCASSRTSGSFNEQFFGPGTRLTVL.

The chain recombines TRBV5-1 with TRBJ1-2, with no clear D. Trimming cost V 4 bases and J 5 bases, with 15 bases left between them. Germline V gives CDR1 SGHRS, CDR2 YFSETQ. The CDR3 extends over 14 amino acids. For the CDR3, the DNA is TGCGCCAGCAGCCCCGATCCCCCTGCTTATGGCTACACCTTC. The encoded protein is CASSPDPPAYGYTF.

The chain is built from TRBV6-2 or TRBV6-3 and TRBJ2-1; 10 nucleotides align to TRBD1. CDR1 and CDR2 from the germline V gene are MNHEY and SVGEGT. Trimming at V came to 10 bases and at J to 8 bases, leaving 14 bases not matched to a gene. The CDR3 is made up of 15 amino acids. CDR3 protein: CANSLGTGERDEQFF. DNA for the CDR3: TGTGCCAACTCCCTGGGGACAGGGGAACGGGATGAGCAGTTCTTC.

This clonotype was seen only a few times. This CDR3 reads CASSRGYYGYTF. For the CDR3, the DNA is TGTGCCAGCAGTCGCGGGTACTATGGCTACACCTTC. The rearrangement joins TRBV14 to TRBJ1-2; D remains ambiguous. Germline CDR1 reads SGHDN; CDR2 reads FVKESK. There are 12 residues in the CDR3. V was clipped by 6 bases and J by 3 bases, with 8 bases between them. The whole variable domain, remainder taken from reference TRBV14 and TRBJ1-2, is EAGVTQFPSHSVIEKGQTVTLRCDPISGHDNLYWYRRVMGKEIKFLLHFVKESKQDESGMPNNRFLAERTGGTYSTLKVQPAELEDSGVYFCASSRGYYGYTFGSGTRLTVV.